These 31 T cell receptor beta chains came from one sample sequenced in a study of Ad26.COV2.S vaccination and SARS-CoV-2 variants. Noted treatment: some 20 received Ad26.COV2.S at low or high dose, single or two shots; 5 received placebo; per-sample allocation not given. Samples analyzed were those drawn on day 63 after the first vaccine or placebo injection. Here immunoSEQ multiplex PCR was the method, and the copy in TCRdb shows in-frame clones only, minus some. The table shows a few hundred thousand clones, with roughly 90% occurring only once. This specimen was peripheral blood, taken in a trial of Ad26.COV2.S vaccine versus placebo. Receptor source: a person between 18 and 65 years old who received the Ad26.COV2.S COVID-19 vaccine or a placebo.

This chain uses TRBV7-9 with TRBJ2-1; D might be TRBD1 (6 bases). Deletions cut 1 base from V and 6 bases from J, with 13 bases between. The CDR3 contains 15 residues. CDR1 is SEHNR, CDR2 FQNEAQ, per germline (reference sequence). The CDR3 DNA reads TGTGCCAGCAGCTTAGGTCCAGGGGAGAGCAATGAGCAGTTCTTC. Protein product: CASSLGPGESNEQFF.

This chain links TRBV13 with TRBJ2-7; 9 bases map to TRBD2. CDR3 length: 15 amino acids. The trim removed 6 bases at V and 5 bases at J, leaving 11 bases unmatched. Germline assignment: CDR1 PRHDT and CDR2 FYEKMQ (reference sequence). CDR3 sequence: CASSSPSGGRNEQYF. CDR3 nucleotides: TGTGCCAGCAGTTCTCCCAGCGGGGGGAGGAACGAGCAGTACTTC.

The CDR3 DNA is TGTGCCAGCAGCTTGTTGGTCCGGAACACTGAAGCTTTCTTT. This encodes CASSLLVRNTEAFF. The V and J genes are TRBV5-6 and TRBJ1-1, with no clear D. The ends were cut back, 1 base at V and 1 base at J, with 8 bases in the middle. This CDR3 comprises 14 residues. Germline CDR1 reads SGHDT; CDR2 reads YYEEEE.

This sequence joins TRBV7-9 and TRBJ2-5; the match to TRBD1 covers 8 bases. Germline V gives CDR1 SEHNR, CDR2 FQNEAQ (reference sequence). Trimming at V came to 5 bases and at J to 5 bases, leaving 10 bases not matched to a gene. The CDR3 runs 15 residues. The DNA of the CDR3 is TGTGCCAGCAGCAATCGGGACAGGAGCGGGGAGACCCAGTACTTC. Its translation: CASSNRDRSGETQYF.

The J gene is TRBJ2-7, the V gene TRBV30; no definite D call. Per germline, CDR1 GTSNPN and CDR2 SVGIG (reference sequence). The CDR3 runs 13 residues. V was shortened by 0 bases and J by 6 bases, with 12 bases between the two germline ends. The CDR3 spells CAWSVSGLGEQYF. The CDR3 coding sequence is TGTGCCTGGAGTGTATCTGGCCTGGGCGAGCAGTACTTC.

DNA for the CDR3: TGTGCCTGGAGGAGCGGGAGCGGCCCAGATACGCAGTATTTT. Translating gives CAWRSGSGPDTQYF. This chain links TRBV30 with TRBJ2-3, with TRBD2 identical over 8 bases. Germline V lookup: CDR1 GTSNPN, CDR2 SVGIG (reference sequence). The CDR3 is 14 residues long. V lost 3 bases and J lost 4; bases outside the gene matches: 6.

CDR3 sequence reads: CASSQLVAETQYF. CDR3 nucleotides: TGTGCCAGCAGCCAACTGGTAGCAGAGACCCAGTACTTC. The genes are TRBV3-1 (or the pseudogene TRBV3-2) and TRBJ2-5; no clear D. This CDR3 is 13 amino acids long. V dropped 2 bases and J dropped 4 bases, with 8 bases sitting between them. Germline V gene sequence: CDR1 LGHDT, CDR2 YNNKEL (reference sequence).

The rearrangement joins TRBV6-2 or TRBV6-3 to TRBJ2-1, with D perhaps matching TRBD2 (5 bases). The CDR3 length is 17 residues. Germline values: CDR1 MNHEY, CDR2 SVGEGT. V was shortened by 2 bases and J by 0 bases, with 14 bases between the two germline ends. CDR3 nucleotide sequence: TGTGCCAGCAGTTACCTTCCGTCCGGGAACTCCTACAATGAGCAGTTCTTC. It translates to CASSYLPSGNSYNEQFF.

In nucleotides, the CDR3 is TGTGCCTGGAGTAGGGGGGTGTTTGCTATAACCTACAATGAGCAGTTCTTC. Its translation is CAWSRGVFAITYNEQFF. The chain has TRBV30 and TRBJ2-1; D is possibly TRBD1 or TRBD2 (6 bases each). Germline values: CDR1 GTSNPN, CDR2 SVGIG (reference sequence). V lost 2 bases, J lost 2 bases, and 19 bases lay in between. The CDR3 extends over 17 amino acids.

The chain employs TRBV18 and TRBJ2-3; 7 bases map to TRBD2. V gave up 3 bases and J gave up 4 bases; unmatched junction bases: 10. The CDR3 loop spans 16 amino acids. Looked up from germline, CDR1 is KGHSH and CDR2 is LQKENI. The DNA for the CDR3 is TGTGCCAGCTCACCCGCTGGCGGGAGTTTGGCAGATACGCAGTATTTT. Translation: CASSPAGGSLADTQYF.

The CDR3 region has the DNA TGTGCCAGCAGCCAATATCCCAGACGAGAATCCCAGTACTTC. Translated: CASSQYPRRESQYF. This chain links TRBV16 with TRBJ2-5; the D is unclear. This CDR3 has 14 residues. Trimming pared 1 base from V and 9 bases from J, leaving 15 bases between. Germline CDR1 reads KGHSY; CDR2 reads FQNENV.

The rearrangement joins TRBV7-2 to TRBJ1-1; D remains unclear. Germline V CDR1 and CDR2: SGHTA, FQGNSA. The V gene lost 1 base and the J gene lost 2 bases, with 11 bases spanning the gap. The CDR3 spans 15 residues. The CDR3 sequence: CASSLVVGLNTEAFF. The CDR3 DNA reads TGTGCCAGCAGCTTAGTTGTGGGGTTAAACACTGAAGCTTTCTTT.

J is TRBJ2-2 and V is TRBV6-6; perhaps TRBD1 as D (5 bases). V was trimmed by 5 bases and J by 7 bases, leaving 20 bases between them. Germline CDR1 is MNHNY and CDR2 is SVGAGI (reference sequence). The CDR3 sequence is 16 residues long. Here the CDR3 DNA reads TGTGCCAGCAGTCACCCCACCCGGACAAAGAACGGGGAGCTGTTTTTT. Translation gives CASSHPTRTKNGELFF.

This clone was detected a few times. This chain joins TRBV3-1 (or the pseudogene TRBV3-2) and TRBJ2-7; D gene uncertain. This CDR3 is built from 11 residues. CDR1 and CDR2 (germline): LGHDT, YNNKEL (reference sequence). The V gene lost 3 bases and the J gene lost 3 bases, with 3 bases spanning the gap. CDR3 sequence: CASSHYYEQYF. The CDR3 nucleotides are TGTGCCAGCAGCCATTACTACGAGCAGTACTTC.

The chain employs TRBV7-2 and TRBJ2-1, with D possibly being TRBD2 (5 bases). From germline, CDR1 is SGHTA and CDR2 FQGNSA. The CDR3 covers 16 residues. Trimming took 1 base from V and 8 from J, leaving 18 bases between them. This CDR3 reads CASSLGNGLTHYEQFF. CDR3 coding DNA: TGTGCCAGCAGCTTAGGTAACGGACTTACCCACTATGAGCAGTTCTTC.

J is TRBJ2-3 and V is TRBV6-1; TRBD2 matches at 14 bases. V gave up 4 bases and J gave up 2 bases; unmatched junction bases: 2. The CDR3 sequence is 16 residues long. Germline values: CDR1 MNHNS, CDR2 SASEGT. This CDR3 reads CASSGLAGGYTDTQYF. The DNA for the CDR3 is TGTGCCAGCAGTGGACTAGCGGGAGGGTACACAGATACGCAGTATTTT.

The chain links TRBV14 to TRBJ2-5, with D tentatively TRBD2 (6 bases). Per germline, CDR1 SGHDN and CDR2 FVKESK. Trimming shortened V by 4 bases and J by 4 bases, and 10 bases separated the two germline ends. The CDR3 length is 13 residues. CDR3 nucleotides: TGTGCCAGCAGCCTCGCGGGGTCAGAGACCCAGTACTTC. It encodes CASSLAGSETQYF.

This chain connects TRBV15 to TRBJ2-7; 7 nucleotides match TRBD2. CDR3 length equals 14 residues. CDR1 and CDR2 (germline): LNHNV, YYDKDF (reference sequence). V lost 4 bases, J lost 4 bases, and 7 bases stayed unmatched. DNA of the CDR3: TGTGCCACCAGCACCAGCGGGATTTTTTACGAGCAGTACTTC. Protein product: CATSTSGIFYEQYF.

The chain uses TRBV6-5 and TRBJ2-1, with a possible D match to TRBD2 (5 bases). Germline V gene lookup returns CDR1 MNHEY and CDR2 SVGAGI. The CDR3 has 15 residues. Trimming pared 5 bases from V and 0 bases from J, leaving 11 bases between. The CDR3 is CASSNGEISYNEQFF. The CDR3 region has the DNA TGTGCCAGCAGTAATGGGGAGATCTCCTACAATGAGCAGTTCTTC.

This clone has only a few counts. The gene calls are TRBV5-8 and TRBJ1-5; no firm D call. The length of the CDR3 is 15 residues. The V end lost 1 base, the J end lost 2 bases, and 10 bases lay between the germline ends. CDR1 is SGHTS and CDR2 is YDEGEE in the germline V gene. The CDR3 DNA is TGTGCCAGCAGCTTGCCGTTGGCAGGCAATCAGCCCCAGCATTTT. This gives the protein CASSLPLAGNQPQHF. The complete variable domain, with remaining parts taken from reference TRBV5-8 and TRBJ1-5, reads EAGVTQSPTHLIKTRGQQATLRCSPISGHTSVYWYQQALGLGLQFLLWYDEGEERNRGNFPPRFSGRQFPNYSSELNVNALELEDSALYLCASSLPLAGNQPQHFGDGTRLSIL.

The chain combines TRBV5-4 with TRBJ2-1; D unresolved. CDR1 is SGHNT, CDR2 YYREEE, per germline (reference sequence). With 0 bases removed from V and 0 bases from J, the gap between germline ends came to 22 bases. This CDR3 region has 20 residues. The CDR3 region is CASSLEVVQFPASSYNEQFF. The CDR3 bases are TGTGCCAGCAGCTTGGAGGTAGTCCAATTCCCTGCGAGCTCCTACAATGAGCAGTTCTTC.

The chain uses TRBV11-2 and TRBJ2-1; 9 nucleotides agree with TRBD2. The V and J ends lost 0 bases and 10 bases, in that order; junction bases with no gene match: 13. From germline, CDR1 is SGHAT and CDR2 FQNNGV. The CDR3 is 17 residues long. CDR3 loop: CASSLERGTSHLREQFF. The CDR3 region has the DNA TGTGCCAGCAGCTTAGAGAGGGGGACTAGCCACCTTAGGGAGCAGTTCTTC.

The chain carries TRBV9 and TRBJ2-1, with TRBD2 matching over 8 bases. CDR1 is SGDLS and CDR2 is YYNGEE in the germline V gene. V lost 0 bases to trimming and J lost 4 bases; unmatched junction nucleotides: 3. The CDR3 is made up of 15 amino acids. CDR3 sequence (DNA): TGTGCCAGCAGCGTAGAAGCGGGAGTATACAATGAGCAGTTCTTC. Amino acids: CASSVEAGVYNEQFF.

This sequence joins TRBV12-5 and TRBJ2-2, with D unclear. The V end was cut by 0 bases, the J end by 2 bases, with 7 bases between. This CDR3 contains 15 residues. In germline, CDR1 is LGHNT, CDR2 FRNRAP. DNA of the CDR3: TGTGCTAGTGGTTTGGTAGTCGGTAACACCGGGGAGCTGTTTTTT. This sequence encodes CASGLVVGNTGELFF.

J is TRBJ2-1 and V is TRBV5-1; possible D gene TRBD1, 6 bases. V lost 1 base, J lost 2 bases, and 7 bases lay in between. Germline assignment: CDR1 SGHRS and CDR2 YFSETQ. There are 14 residues in the CDR3. CDR3 protein: CASSLRQAYNEQFF. CDR3 in DNA: TGCGCCAGCAGCTTGCGACAGGCCTACAATGAGCAGTTCTTC.

The chain employs TRBV6-5 and TRBJ2-6, with D uncertain. From germline, CDR1 is MNHEY and CDR2 SVGAGI. The CDR3 extends over 16 amino acids. Trimming took off 0 bases at V and 2 bases at J, with 8 bases between the two ends. The CDR3 sequence: CASSYSLRAGANVLTF. DNA for the CDR3: TGTGCCAGCAGTTACTCTCTTCGAGCTGGGGCCAACGTCCTGACTTTC.

The J gene is TRBJ2-2, the V gene TRBV21-1; TRBD2 is the table's D call, not checked against the DNA. TRBV21-1 is listed as a pseudogene. The CDR3 is 10 residues long. DNA of the CDR3: TGTGCCAGCCTCACCGGGGAGCTGTTTTTT. Translating gives CASLTGELFF.

The V and J genes are TRBV29-1 and TRBJ2-7; no clear D gene. V was clipped by 5 bases and J by 2 bases, with 10 bases between them. The CDR3 sequence is 12 residues long. Germline CDR1 and CDR2: SQVTM and ANQGSEA. The CDR3 sequence: CSVTIGTYEQYF. CDR3 in DNA: TGCAGCGTTACTATAGGAACCTACGAGCAGTACTTC.

The chain has TRBV10-2 and TRBJ1-5; TRBD1 aligns across 7 bases. CDR1 and CDR2 from the germline V gene are WSHSY and SAAADI. The CDR3 runs to 13 residues. Unmatched junction bases numbered 4, after V lost 7 bases and J lost 4 bases. CDR3 amino acids: CASTDRENQPQHF. CDR3 DNA sequence: TGCGCCAGCACCGACAGGGAAAATCAGCCCCAGCATTTT.

This chain connects TRBV20-1 to TRBJ1-1, with D unclear. V was cut by 3 bases and J by 7 bases, with 9 bases left in between. The germline gives CDR1 DFQATT, CDR2 SNEGSKA (reference sequence). This CDR3 contains 11 residues. The CDR3 loop is CSAREGFEAFF. The CDR3 DNA reads TGCAGTGCTAGGGAAGGGTTTGAAGCTTTCTTT.

This chain uses TRBV6-6 with TRBJ2-7, with 11 positions matching TRBD1. The junction had 0 bases not matched to a gene; V was cut back by 2 bases and J by 3 bases. CDR1 and CDR2 from the germline V gene are MNHNY and SVGAGI (reference sequence). This CDR3 has 14 residues. The CDR3 DNA reads as TGTGCCAGCAGTTACGGGACAGGGGGCTACGAGCAGTACTTC. This translates into CASSYGTGGYEQYF.